The 11 T cell receptor beta chains reported below all come from one sample, sequenced in a study of blood T cell repertoires in COVID-19. Assay used: immunoSEQ multiplex PCR; TCRdb lists only in-frame clones, some missing. The sample has 250,000 to 300,000 clones, roughly 89% seen once. Material for sequencing was PBMCs or T cells enriched from blood (not recorded which). The receptors originated from a woman aged 60-75 years who had recovered from COVID-19.

This chain connects TRBV28 to TRBJ1-5; D is perhaps TRBD1 (5 bases). The V and J ends lost 6 bases and 1 base respectively, with 25 bases between them. Germline V gene lookup returns CDR1 MDHEN and CDR2 SYDVKM. The CDR3 extends over 19 amino acids. The CDR3 DNA sequence: TGTGCCAGCAGAAACAAGCCCCCGCTTCAGGGATTGAGCAATCAGCCCCAGCATTTT. Protein: CASRNKPPLQGLSNQPQHF.

J is TRBJ2-5 and V is TRBV4-2; 13 bases line up with TRBD2. This CDR3 comprises 17 residues. In germline, CDR1 is LGHNA, CDR2 YNFKEQ. J lost 5 bases, V lost 2 bases, and 8 bases had no gene match. CDR3 DNA sequence: TGTGCCAGCAGCCAAACCGGGACTAGCGGGAAGAGGGAGACCCAGTACTTC. Translation gives CASSQTGTSGKRETQYF.

This sequence joins TRBV15 and TRBJ1-2, with D maybe TRBD1 (6 bases). Trimming took off 3 bases at V and 6 bases at J, with 11 bases between the two ends. The CDR3 runs to 13 residues. Germline CDR1 is LNHNV and CDR2 is YYDKDF (reference sequence). The CDR3 reads CATSRLQGNGYTF. The CDR3, as DNA: TGTGCCACCAGCAGGTTACAGGGAAATGGCTACACCTTC.

There are a few counts of this clone. The rearrangement links TRBV4-2 to TRBJ1-1; D remains ambiguous. The germline CDR1 and CDR2 sequences are LGHNA and YNFKEQ. CDR3 length: 14 amino acids. Trimming took 0 bases from V and 8 from J, leaving 13 bases between them. The CDR3 region is CASSQDLEGREAFF. In nucleotides, the CDR3 is TGTGCCAGCAGCCAAGATTTGGAGGGTAGGGAAGCTTTCTTT.

V usage is TRBV5-1 and J usage is TRBJ1-1, with 8 bases identical to TRBD1. V trimming: 0 bases; J trimming: 1 base; junction bases outside the gene matches: 5. The CDR3 runs 16 residues. Looked up from germline, CDR1 is SGHRS and CDR2 is YFSETQ. CDR3 loop: CASSLGSGGANTEAFF. CDR3 DNA sequence: TGCGCCAGCAGCTTGGGTTCAGGGGGCGCGAACACTGAAGCTTTCTTT.

The table lists this clone with a few counts. The genes are TRBV30 and TRBJ2-1, with 8 bases aligning to TRBD2. Germline CDR1 and CDR2: GTSNPN and SVGIG (reference sequence). V trimming: 0 bases; J trimming: 2 bases; junction bases outside the gene matches: 3. The CDR3 is 15 residues long. CDR3 DNA sequence: TGTGCCTGGAGTGTACTAGCGGAACCCTACAATGAGCAGTTCTTC. As protein: CAWSVLAEPYNEQFF.

V usage is TRBV7-8 and J usage is TRBJ2-6; D unresolved. The germline V gene encodes CDR1 SGHVS and CDR2 FQNEAQ. V was shortened by 8 bases and J by 5 bases, with 13 bases between the two germline ends. There are 14 residues in the CDR3. The CDR3: CASWHPVRANVLTF. CDR3 nucleotides: TGTGCCAGCTGGCACCCAGTGAGGGCCAACGTCCTGACTTTC.

In DNA form, the CDR3 reads TGTGCCAGCAGCTACCCGGGAGTTTCTGAGCAGTTCTTC. Translating gives CASSYPGVSEQFF. The rearrangement uses TRBV5-4 and TRBJ2-1; tentative D call: TRBD2 (6 bases). This CDR3 region has 13 residues. V lost 3 bases and J lost 9, with 13 bases in between. The V gene's germline CDR1 is SGHNT and CDR2 YYREEE (reference sequence).

V and J are TRBV29-1 and TRBJ1-2; 8 bases align to TRBD1. With V trimmed by 2 bases and J by 6 bases, 5 bases remained unmatched. This CDR3 is 13 amino acids long. Germline V gene data show CDR1 as SQVTM and CDR2 as ANQGSEA. For the CDR3, the DNA is TGCAGCGTTGAACCCCACAGGGGGAATGGCTACACCTTC. Translated, it gives CSVEPHRGNGYTF.

The rearrangement links TRBV12-5 to TRBJ2-1; D might be TRBD2 (5 bases). Germline V CDR1 and CDR2: LGHNT, FRNRAP. The ends were cut back, 7 bases at V and 0 bases at J, with 13 bases in the middle. This CDR3 spans 15 amino acids. CDR3 protein: CASDLDSFSYNEQFF. The CDR3, as DNA: TGTGCTAGTGACCTGGACTCCTTCTCCTACAATGAGCAGTTCTTC.

The chain combines TRBV5-1 with TRBJ2-7, with D perhaps TRBD1 (6 bases). The CDR3 extends over 15 amino acids. Germline-derived CDR1 and CDR2 are SGHRS and YFSETQ. Trimming stripped 4 bases from V and 7 bases from J, with 21 bases between. Written as DNA, the CDR3 is TGCGCCAGCAGCCCTTGGGACAAATCCACGCAGGAGCAGTACTTC. This codes for CASSPWDKSTQEQYF.